Each of the 18 T cell receptor beta chains below was sequenced from the same sample in a study of T-cell reconstitution after alpha-beta-depleted transplantation in children. Unique molecular identifiers were incorporated into the prepared TCRbeta library. A single record per CDR3 protein comes from TCRdb applying MiXCR to the PCR reads. The sample contains about 610,000 distinct CDR3 sequences, 10% of which appear only once. This sample comprised PBMCs from the stem cell graft donor, obtained from the stem cell graft. Receptor source: a human donor who donated a stem cell graft to a child with acute myeloid leukemia.

The chain joins TRBV7-2 to TRBJ2-1, with 7 bases that match TRBD2. Germline loops: CDR1 SGHTA, CDR2 FQGNSA. The V segment lost 7 bases and the J segment 4 bases; nucleotides outside the gene matches: 4. CDR3 length: 13 amino acids. In nucleotides, the CDR3 is TGTGCCAGCACCCTACTAGCGTACAATGAGCAGTTCTTC. The encoded protein is CASTLLAYNEQFF.

This rearrangement joins TRBV12-3 or TRBV12-4 to TRBJ1-1, with D perhaps matching TRBD1 (5 bases). This CDR3 spans 14 amino acids. The V end lost 6 bases, the J end lost 4 bases, and 15 bases lay between the germline ends. CDR3: CASSPGISSTEAFF. The CDR3 nucleotides read TGTGCCAGCAGCCCAGGGATTTCGAGCACTGAAGCTTTCTTT.

This clonotype was detected only a few times. The chain links TRBV7-3 to TRBJ2-5; D gene uncertain. In germline, CDR1 is SGHTA, CDR2 FQGTGA. The germline V and J ends were trimmed by 4 bases and 2 bases, with 11 bases remaining between them. The CDR3 contains 14 residues. Here the CDR3 DNA reads TGTGCCAGCAGCTCAGGTGGTGGACAAGAGACCCAGTACTTC. Its protein product is CASSSGGGQETQYF.

The genes are TRBV5-1 and TRBJ2-1; the match to TRBD2 covers 14 bases. Trimming removed 4 bases from V and 0 bases from J; junction bases left unmatched: 3. Germline CDR1 is SGHRS and CDR2 is YFSETQ. The CDR3 covers 17 residues. CDR3 protein: CASSTGTSGSSYNEQFF. CDR3 coding DNA: TGCGCCAGCAGCACCGGGACTAGCGGGAGCTCCTACAATGAGCAGTTCTTC.

This clonotype was picked up many times. The chain is built from TRBV6-2 or TRBV6-3 and TRBJ2-1, with 7 bases matching TRBD2. V was pared by 2 bases and J by 8 bases, with 9 bases of the junction left unmatched. From germline, CDR1 is MNHEY and CDR2 SVGEGT. CDR3 length equals 15 residues. This chain's CDR3 is CASSYDGLELHEQFF. In DNA form, the CDR3 reads TGTGCCAGCAGTTACGACGGACTAGAGTTACATGAGCAGTTCTTC.

The chain carries TRBV20-1 and TRBJ1-4; TRBD1 matches at 7 bases. J lost 4 bases, V lost 1 base, and 6 bases had no gene match. The CDR3 is made up of 15 amino acids. Germline CDR1 reads DFQATT; CDR2 reads SNEGSKA (reference sequence). CDR3 amino acids: CSARGQGGDNEKLFF. As DNA, the CDR3 is TGCAGTGCTAGAGGACAGGGAGGGGATAATGAAAAACTGTTTTTT.

The chain couples TRBV6-2 or TRBV6-3 to TRBJ1-2, with TRBD1 identical over 7 bases. CDR1 is MNHEY, CDR2 SVGEGT, per germline. The CDR3 is 11 amino acids. V shed 6 bases and J 8 bases; nucleotides not matched to a gene: 3. The CDR3 loop is CASSPDRGYTF. CDR3 coding DNA: TGTGCCAGCAGCCCGGACAGGGGCTACACCTTC.

This clonotype was recorded at least ten times. The chain has TRBV5-1 and TRBJ2-7, with D possibly TRBD1 on 6 matching bases. The germline V and J ends were trimmed by 1 base and 6 bases, with 14 bases remaining between them. CDR1 and CDR2 from the germline V gene are SGHRS and YFSETQ. CDR3 length equals 14 residues. The CDR3 here is CASSLHRGGGEQYF. The CDR3, as DNA: TGCGCCAGCAGCTTGCACCGTGGGGGCGGCGAGCAGTACTTC.

A few counts support this clonotype. CDR3 sequence: CASSYLTAGRATDEQFF. The CDR3 DNA sequence: TGTGCCAGCAGTTACTTAACAGCGGGAAGGGCCACGGATGAGCAGTTCTTC. This sequence joins TRBV6-5 and TRBJ2-1, with 7 bases aligning to TRBD2. CDR1 MNHEY and CDR2 SVGAGI come from the germline V gene. Germline trimming cut 1 base from V and 8 bases from J; bases unmatched to any gene: 14. The CDR3 is made up of 17 amino acids.

This clonotype was found a few times. The junction differs from germline at one of its ends, possibly a read error. This chain joins TRBV20-1 and TRBJ2-7; D unclear. Germline values: CDR1 DFQATT, CDR2 SNEGSKA (reference sequence). The CDR3 contains 12 residues. The CDR3 nucleotides are TGCAGTGCTAGAGACCCGGACCCCCAACCGAGCTTC. As protein: CSARDPDPQPSF.

The rearrangement links TRBV12-3 or TRBV12-4 to TRBJ1-1; possible D gene TRBD1, 6 bases. Trimming removed 4 bases at V and 3 bases at J, with 18 bases between. This CDR3 region has 16 residues. CDR3 in amino acids: CASSWGRGAGDTEAFF. The DNA of the CDR3 is TGTGCCAGCAGTTGGGGTCGGGGGGCGGGAGACACTGAAGCTTTCTTT.

Written as DNA, the CDR3 is TGCAGCGTTGCCCTAGCGGGAGTGAGAGAGACCCAGTACTTC. It yields the protein CSVALAGVRETQYF. This sequence joins TRBV29-1 and TRBJ2-5; 10 bases align to TRBD2. The V and J ends lost 4 bases and 4 bases, in that order; junction bases with no gene match: 6. CDR1 is SQVTM and CDR2 is ANQGSEA in the germline V gene. The CDR3 consists of 14 residues. Combining the CDR3 with reference TRBV29-1 and TRBJ2-5 gives the whole variable domain SAVISQKPSRDICQRGTSLTIQCQVDSQVTMMFWYRQQPGQSLTLIATANQGSEATYESGFVIDKFPISRPNLTFSTLTVSNMSPEDSSIYLCSVALAGVRETQYFGPGTRLLVL.

This clonotype has ten or more counts. This rearrangement joins TRBV12-3 or TRBV12-4 to TRBJ2-1; TRBD2 agrees at 9 bases. The CDR3 consists of 15 residues. Losses at the gene ends were 5 bases for V and 5 bases for J; bases not matched to a gene: 7. The CDR3 nucleotides are TGTGCCAGCAGTCCCGCACGACTAGCGGACAATGAGCAGTTCTTC. It is translated as CASSPARLADNEQFF.

This chain links TRBV7-2 with TRBJ2-3, with D possibly being TRBD2 (6 bases). The CDR3 is made up of 16 amino acids. Germline-derived CDR1 and CDR2 are SGHTA and FQGNSA. The V end lost 6 bases, the J end lost 4 bases, and 20 bases lay between the germline ends. DNA for the CDR3: TGTGCCAGCAGGCCCTATAGCGGAGGCAGGGCAGATACGCAGTATTTT. Translation: CASRPYSGGRADTQYF.

The V call is TRBV29-1, the J call TRBJ2-7; a possible D gene is TRBD2 (6 bases). CDR1 is SQVTM and CDR2 is ANQGSEA in the germline V gene. CDR3 length: 12 residues. Trimming cost V 7 bases and J 5 bases, with 15 bases left between them. CDR3 in DNA: TGCAGCGCCGCCGGGACTCTCAACGAGCAGTACTTC. It translates to CSAAGTLNEQYF.

This clonotype has at least ten counts. This rearrangement joins TRBV20-1 to TRBJ2-7; maybe TRBD2 (5 bases). This CDR3 contains 16 residues. Trimming stripped 0 bases from V and 0 bases from J, with 15 bases between. The germline V gene encodes CDR1 DFQATT and CDR2 SNEGSKA (reference sequence). Here the CDR3 DNA reads TGCAGTGCTAGAGAGGACGGGGTAACGAGCTCCTACGAGCAGTACTTC. Its translation is CSAREDGVTSSYEQYF.

This clonotype was seen many times. The CDR3 DNA reads as TGCGCCAGCAGCCAAGAGGCCAAGGGGGGGGATACGCAGTATTTT. Translation: CASSQEAKGGDTQYF. The chain has TRBV4-3 and TRBJ2-3; D may be TRBD2 (7 bases). CDR3 length: 15 residues. The V gene lost 0 bases and the J gene lost 6 bases, with 13 bases spanning the gap. The germline gives CDR1 LGHNA, CDR2 YSLEER.

The chain is built from TRBV11-2 and TRBJ2-3, with 12 bases fitting TRBD2. Germline CDR1 is SGHAT and CDR2 is FQNNGV. The length of the CDR3 is 21 residues. The ends lost 5 bases at V and 5 bases at J; junction bases unmatched: 23. The CDR3 loop reads CASSIRVSTGLAGGKGDTQYF. The CDR3 coding sequence is TGTGCCAGCAGCATTAGAGTTTCGACGGGGCTAGCGGGAGGGAAGGGAGATACGCAGTATTTT. Using reference TRBV11-2 and TRBJ2-3 for the parts outside the CDR3, the full variable domain is EAGVAQSPRYKIIEKRQSVAFWCNPISGHATLYWYQQILGQGPKLLIQFQNNGVVDDSQLPKDRFSAERLKGVDSTLKIQPAKLEDSAVYLCASSIRVSTGLAGGKGDTQYFGPGTRLTVL.